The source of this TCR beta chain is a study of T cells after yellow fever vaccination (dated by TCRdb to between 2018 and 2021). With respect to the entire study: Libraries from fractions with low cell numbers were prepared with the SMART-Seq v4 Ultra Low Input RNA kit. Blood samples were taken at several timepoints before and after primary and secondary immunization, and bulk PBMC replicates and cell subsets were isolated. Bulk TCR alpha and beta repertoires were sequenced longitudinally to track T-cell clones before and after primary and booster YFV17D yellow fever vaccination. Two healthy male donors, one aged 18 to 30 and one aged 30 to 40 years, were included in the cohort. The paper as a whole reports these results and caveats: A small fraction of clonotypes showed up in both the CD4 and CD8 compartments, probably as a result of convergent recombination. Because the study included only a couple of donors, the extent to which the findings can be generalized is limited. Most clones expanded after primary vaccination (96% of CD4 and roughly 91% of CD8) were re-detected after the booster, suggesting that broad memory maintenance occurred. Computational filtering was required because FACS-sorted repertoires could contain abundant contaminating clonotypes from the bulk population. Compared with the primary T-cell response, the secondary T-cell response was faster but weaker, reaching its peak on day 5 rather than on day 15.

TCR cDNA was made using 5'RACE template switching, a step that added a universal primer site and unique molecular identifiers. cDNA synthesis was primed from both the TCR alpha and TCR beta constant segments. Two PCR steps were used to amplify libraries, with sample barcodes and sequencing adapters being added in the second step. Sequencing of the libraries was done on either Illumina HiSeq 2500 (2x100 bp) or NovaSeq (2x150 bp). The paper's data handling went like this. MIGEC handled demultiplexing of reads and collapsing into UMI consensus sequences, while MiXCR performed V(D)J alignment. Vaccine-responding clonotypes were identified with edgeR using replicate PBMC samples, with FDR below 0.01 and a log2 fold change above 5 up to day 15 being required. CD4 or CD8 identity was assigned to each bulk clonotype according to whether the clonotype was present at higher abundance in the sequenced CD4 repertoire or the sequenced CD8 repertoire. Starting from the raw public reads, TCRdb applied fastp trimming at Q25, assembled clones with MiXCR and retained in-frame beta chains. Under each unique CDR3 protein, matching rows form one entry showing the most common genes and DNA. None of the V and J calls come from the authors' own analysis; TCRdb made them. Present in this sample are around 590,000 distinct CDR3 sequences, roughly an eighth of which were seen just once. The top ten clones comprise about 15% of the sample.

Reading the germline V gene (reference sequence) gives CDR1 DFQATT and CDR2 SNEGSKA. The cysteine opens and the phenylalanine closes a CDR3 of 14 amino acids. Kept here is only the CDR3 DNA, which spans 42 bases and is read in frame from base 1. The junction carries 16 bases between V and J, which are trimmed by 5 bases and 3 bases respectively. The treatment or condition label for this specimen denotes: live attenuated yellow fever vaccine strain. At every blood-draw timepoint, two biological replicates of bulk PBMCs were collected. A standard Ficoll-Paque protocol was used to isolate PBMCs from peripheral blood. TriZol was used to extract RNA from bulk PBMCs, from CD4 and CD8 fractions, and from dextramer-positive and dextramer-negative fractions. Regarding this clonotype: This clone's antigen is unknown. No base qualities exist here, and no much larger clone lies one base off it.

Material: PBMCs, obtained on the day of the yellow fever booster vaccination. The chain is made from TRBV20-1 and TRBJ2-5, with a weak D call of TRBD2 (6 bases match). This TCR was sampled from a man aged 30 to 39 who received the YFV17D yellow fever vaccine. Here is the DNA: TGCAGTGCTGGGTTAGAGCGGGTAGAAGAGACCCAGTACTTC. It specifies CSAGLERVEETQYF.